This T cell receptor (beta chain) appears in the sequencing data of a study of regulatory T cells in long-lasting Graves disease. The time point was: persistent/refractory GD, antithyroid drugs over 5 years with positive TRAb. Preparation of the TCR library used RNA extracted from PBMCs. In building TCR beta libraries, iRepertoire HTBI primers were used together with Arm-PCR of CDR3 regions. TCRdb redid the calling of the multiplex PCR reads with MiXCR, one entry per CDR3 protein. The sample has about 290,000 distinct CDR3 sequences; approximately 20% are singletons. The CDR3 is made up of 13 amino acids. Deletions cut 6 bases from V and 2 bases from J, with 10 bases between. In germline, CDR1 is MNHNS, CDR2 SASEGT.

The sequencing here drew on peripheral blood mononuclear cells (PBMCs), taken when the disease was refractory, from a patient treated with antithyroid drugs. This clonotype was sampled from a female donor with Graves disease. The chain uses TRBV6-1 and TRBJ1-1; D not resolved. CDR3 region: CASRYGENTEAFF. DNA of the CDR3: TGTGCCAGCAGGTACGGGGAAAACACTGAAGCTTTCTTT.